Each of the 4 T cell receptor beta chains below was sequenced from the same sample in a study of cytomegalovirus exposure and HLA in healthy donors. Primers: 60 Vbeta forward and 13 Jbeta reverse. This table comes from immunoSEQ multiplex PCR, and its TCRdb copy is limited to in-frame clones, with some not included. The sample holds about 130,000 clones; around 80% are singletons and the top ten take over 1.5%. Sequencing was carried out using PBMCs. The origin of the receptors is a woman aged 40 to 55 in good health and CMV-seronegative.

This chain joins TRBV9 and TRBJ1-5, with TRBD1 matching over 9 bases. CDR1 is SGDLS and CDR2 is YYNGEE in the germline V gene. This CDR3 is 16 amino acids long. With V trimmed by 4 bases and J by 1 base, 6 bases remained unmatched. The CDR3 loop reads CASSPTGQGSNQPQHF. Written as DNA, the CDR3 is TGTGCCAGCAGCCCGACGGGACAGGGAAGCAATCAGCCCCAGCATTTT.

The chain is built from TRBV5-4 and TRBJ1-6, with D maybe TRBD1 (5 bases). V lost 2 bases, J lost 0 bases, and 15 bases lay in between. The CDR3 loop spans 18 amino acids. CDR1 SGHNT and CDR2 YYREEE come from the germline V gene (reference sequence). The CDR3 DNA reads as TGTGCCAGCAGCTTCGGGCAGGGAACAAGCTCCTATAATTCACCCCTCCACTTT. Residues: CASSFGQGTSSYNSPLHF.

The J gene is TRBJ1-5, the V gene TRBV6-1, with D unclear. The CDR3 is 20 residues long. V was cut by 0 bases and J by 2 bases, with 23 bases left in between. Germline lookup yields CDR1 MNHNS and CDR2 SASEGT. The CDR3 DNA reads as TGTGCCAGCAGTGAAGCAATGGCAGGCCTAAGCGGGCATGGCAATCAGCCCCAGCATTTT. Amino acid sequence: CASSEAMAGLSGHGNQPQHF.

There are a few counts of this clone. The chain employs TRBV2 and TRBJ2-7, with 8 bases lining up with TRBD2. The CDR3 is 13 amino acids. V lost 6 bases to trimming and J lost 0 bases; unmatched junction nucleotides: 1. Germline V lookup: CDR1 SNHLY, CDR2 FYNNEI. CDR3 bases: TGTGCCAGCAGACTAGCGGACTCCTACGAGCAGTACTTC. Its protein is CASRLADSYEQYF.